This T cell receptor beta chain emerged from a study of T cells in Graves' hyperthyroidism and ophthalmopathy. Overall study context: The blood sample was taken at first diagnosis, before treatment began.

This clonotype was seen repeatedly, ten times or more. It was RNA transcripts that yielded the amplified TCR beta CDR3 regions. HTBI primers were used for first-round RT-PCR of the TCR CDR3. TCRdb re-derived calls from the multiplex PCR reads in MiXCR, one entry per CDR3 protein. This repertoire shows about 560,000 distinct CDR3 sequences, over 15% found once; its top ten account for about 20%. The TCR sequence derives from a woman between 18 and 30 years old with Graves' hyperthyroidism. The sample taken for sequencing was blood.

CDR3 loop: CASSPTGPSSEAFF. The DNA for the CDR3 is TGTGCCAGCAGCCCGACGGGGCCCTCGTCTGAAGCTTTCTTT. The rearrangement joins TRBV6-2 or TRBV6-3 to TRBJ1-1, with a possible D match to TRBD1 (5 bases). The CDR3 is made up of 14 amino acids. CDR1 MNHEY and CDR2 SVGEGT come from the germline V gene. The V end was cut by 6 bases, the J end by 6 bases, with 17 bases between.